The sequence of this TCR beta chain was determined in a study of cytomegalovirus exposure and HLA in healthy donors. Study context: Of approximately 400 genotyped donors, 70% to 85% clustered with self-reported Caucasian donors. Study-level findings and limits: Trimming of TCR beta V- and J-genes showed a link, identified in a later analysis, to a missense DCLRE1C variant.

A multiplex PCR was run with 60 Vbeta primers and 13 Jbeta primers. Clones were read by immunoSEQ multiplex PCR, and TCRdb kept only the in-frame ones, dropping some. The sample has around 34,000 clones. As concerns this clone: What it binds is unknown.

The CDR3 is 15 amino acids. The ends lost 5 bases at V and 3 bases at J; junction bases unmatched: 8. Germline CDR1 is MDHEN and CDR2 is SYDVKM. Although they were nominally healthy when sampled, donors likely had unrecorded immune exposures. Material: PBMCs. The rearrangement joins TRBV28 to TRBJ1-2; 8 bases fit TRBD1. The receptor was derived from a woman in her 40s in good health and CMV-seropositive. In nucleotides, the CDR3 is TGTGCCAGCAGTCGGGAGACAGGGGCGCACTATGGCTACACCTTC. Residues: CASSRETGAHYGYTF.